This T cell receptor (beta chain) is from a study of T cell repertoires in cytomegalovirus infection. Study at large: Both a matching HLA type and CMV infection were indicated by public TCR beta signatures.

This CDR3 has 12 residues. Germline CDR1 is DFQATT and CDR2 is SNEGSKA (reference sequence). From the reads, TCRdb called clonotypes with MiXCR, one entry per CDR3 protein. Among 150,000 to 200,000 distinct CDR3 sequences listed, about 20% were seen once. This clonotype was counted a few times. Its target is not known. This receptor was obtained from a human donor in good health (CMV status not recorded). Some clones in this sample may be carry-over from other donors' samples. This chain connects TRBV20-1 to TRBJ1-1; D is undetermined. Here the sequenced sample was CD8+ T cells from cultured PBMCs, taken from culture after CMV antigen stimulation. The CDR3, as DNA: TGCAGCGCCAGACACCAGAACACTGAAGCTTTCTTT. This encodes CSARHQNTEAFF.